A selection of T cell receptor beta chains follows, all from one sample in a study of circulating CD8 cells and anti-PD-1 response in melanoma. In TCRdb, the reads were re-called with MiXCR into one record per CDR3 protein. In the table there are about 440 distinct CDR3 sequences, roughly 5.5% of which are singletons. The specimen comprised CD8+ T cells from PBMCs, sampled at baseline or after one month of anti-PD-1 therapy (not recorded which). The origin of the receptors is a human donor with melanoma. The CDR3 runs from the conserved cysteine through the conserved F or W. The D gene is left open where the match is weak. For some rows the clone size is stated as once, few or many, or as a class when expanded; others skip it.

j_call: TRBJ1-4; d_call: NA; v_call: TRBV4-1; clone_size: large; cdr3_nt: TGCGCCAGCAGCCAAGGCGGTCCGAGTAATGAAAAACTGTTTTTT; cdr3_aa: CASSQGGPSNEKLFF
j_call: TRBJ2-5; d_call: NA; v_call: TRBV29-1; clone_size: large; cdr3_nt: TGCAGCGTTGTGTTTGGGGGGTGGTTAGAGACCCAGTACTTC; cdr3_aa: CSVVFGGWLETQYF
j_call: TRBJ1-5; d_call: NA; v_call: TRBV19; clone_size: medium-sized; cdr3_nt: TGTGCCAGTGATGAATATAGCAATCAGCCCCAGCATTTT; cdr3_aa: CASDEYSNQPQHF
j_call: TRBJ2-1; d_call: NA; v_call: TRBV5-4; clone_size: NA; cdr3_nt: TGTGCCAGCAGTTTGTACCACGGGAGTGAGCAGTTCTTC; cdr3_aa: CASSLYHGSEQFF
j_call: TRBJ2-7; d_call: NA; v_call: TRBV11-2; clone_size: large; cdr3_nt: TGTGCCAGCAGCCCATGGCAGGGGACCGACGAGCAGTACTTC; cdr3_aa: CASSPWQGTDEQYF
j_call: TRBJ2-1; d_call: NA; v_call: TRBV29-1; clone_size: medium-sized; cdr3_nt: TGCAGCGTTGAAGCGGGGGGCGACACTAATGAGCAGTTCTTC; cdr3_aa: CSVEAGGDTNEQFF
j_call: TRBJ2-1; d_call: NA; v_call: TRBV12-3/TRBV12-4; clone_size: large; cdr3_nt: TGTGCCAGCAGACTGGTATACAATGAGCAGTTCTTC; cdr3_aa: CASRLVYNEQFF
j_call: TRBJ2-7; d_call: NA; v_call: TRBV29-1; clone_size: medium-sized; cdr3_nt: TGCAGCGTTGAAAAAGGGGCGGGCGAGCAGTACTTC; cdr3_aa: CSVEKGAGEQYF
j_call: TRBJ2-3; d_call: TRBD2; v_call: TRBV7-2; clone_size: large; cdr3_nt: TGTGCCAGCAGCCTAACTAGCGGGGTTGGAGATACGCAGTATTTT; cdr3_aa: CASSLTSGVGDTQYF
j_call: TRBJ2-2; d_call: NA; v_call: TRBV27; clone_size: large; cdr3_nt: TGTGCCAGCAGTCCCTCCTTAGGGACCGGGGAGCTGTTTTTT; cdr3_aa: CASSPSLGTGELFF
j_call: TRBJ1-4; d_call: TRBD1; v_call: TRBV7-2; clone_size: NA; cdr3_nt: TGTGCCAGCAGCGAAAGACAGGGATCAACTAATGAAAAACTGTTTTTT; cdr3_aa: CASSERQGSTNEKLFF
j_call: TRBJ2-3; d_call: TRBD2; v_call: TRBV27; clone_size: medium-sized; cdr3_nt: TGTGCCAGTGGGACTAGCGGCACAGATACGCAGTATTTT; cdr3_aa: CASGTSGTDTQYF
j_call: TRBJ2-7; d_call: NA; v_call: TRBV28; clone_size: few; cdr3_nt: TGTGCCAGCAGTCTACGTCCCAGACGGTCCCACGAGCAGTACTTC; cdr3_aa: CASSLRPRRSHEQYF
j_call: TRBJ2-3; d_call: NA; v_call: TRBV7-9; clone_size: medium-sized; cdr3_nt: TGTGCCAGCAGCTTAGGGACCGCCGGGGATACGCAGTATTTT; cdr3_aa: CASSLGTAGDTQYF
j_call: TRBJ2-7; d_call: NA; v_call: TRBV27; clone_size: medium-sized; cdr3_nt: TGTGCCAGCAGTTTATCCCGAGGGACGGTGGTATACGAGCAGTACTTC; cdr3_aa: CASSLSRGTVVYEQYF